The next 8 T cell receptor beta chains were all read from a single sample in a study of T cell repertoires and HLA-DP antigens (dated by TCRdb to about 2018). These receptors have no known antigen. The library was produced with the immunoSEQ multiplex PCR assay. Entries here come from immuneACCESS through TCRdb and include only in-frame sequences with V and J called. Some clones fail to appear in such tables; in the studies checked, an unresolved V gene covers under half of the shortfall, and the cause of the remainder is unknown. For this sample there are more than 90,000 clones; about 91% appear just once. About 0.3% of the sample belongs to the ten largest clones. Sequencing used CD4+ T cells from PBMCs. The receptors were sampled from a woman younger than 30 in good health and CMV-seronegative.

The V and J genes are TRBV27 and TRBJ2-5, with 9 bases lining up with TRBD2. J was trimmed by 8 bases and V by 6 bases; bases with no gene match: 10. The CDR3 length is 14 residues. Germline loops: CDR1 MNHEY, CDR2 SMNVEV (reference sequence). This CDR3 is CASSILAGKRTQYF. In DNA form, the CDR3 reads TGTGCCAGCAGCATTCTAGCGGGGAAGAGAACCCAGTACTTC.

The chain recombines TRBV6-5 with TRBJ1-2; perhaps TRBD1 as D (6 bases). Germline V gene lookup returns CDR1 MNHEY and CDR2 SVGAGI. V was shortened by 2 bases and J by 3 bases, with 10 bases between the two germline ends. The CDR3 is 14 amino acids. The CDR3 nucleotides read TGTGCCAGCAGTTACGCAGGGGTTGACTATGGCTACACCTTC. This encodes CASSYAGVDYGYTF.

The V gene is TRBV28, the J gene TRBJ2-5; 11 bases map to TRBD1. Germline values: CDR1 MDHEN, CDR2 SYDVKM. V lost 5 bases, J lost 6 bases, and 11 bases stayed unmatched. This CDR3 spans 16 amino acids. The CDR3 nucleotides read TGTGCCAGCAGTGCTAAAGGACAGGGGGCTAGAAAGACCCAGTACTTC. Protein: CASSAKGQGARKTQYF.

The V and J genes are TRBV19 and TRBJ2-2; 7 bases match TRBD2. This CDR3 region has 15 residues. After removal of 7 bases from V and 3 bases from J, the junction contained 8 bases not matched to a gene. CDR1 LNHDA and CDR2 SQIVND come from the germline V gene (reference sequence). The CDR3 is CASIRSRGDTGELFF. The CDR3 DNA reads as TGTGCCAGTATTAGGTCCCGGGGGGACACCGGGGAGCTGTTTTTT. Full variable domain (missing parts from reference TRBV19 and TRBJ2-2): DGGITQSPKYLFRKEGQNVTLSCEQNLNHDAMYWYRQDPGQGLRLIYYSQIVNDFQKGDIAEGYSVSREKKESFPLTVTSAQKNPTAFYLCASIRSRGDTGELFFGEGSRLTVL.

The chain has TRBV6-5 and TRBJ2-2, with D tentatively TRBD1 (5 bases). The V gene lost 0 bases and the J gene lost 7 bases, with 9 bases spanning the gap. The CDR3 is made up of 14 amino acids. Germline values: CDR1 MNHEY, CDR2 SVGAGI. The CDR3 DNA sequence: TGTGCCAGCAGTTACTCATGGGGCGGCGGGGAGCTGTTTTTT. As protein: CASSYSWGGGELFF.

V usage is TRBV15 and J usage is TRBJ2-7; 9 bases match TRBD1. V lost 4 bases, J lost 6 bases, and 7 bases stayed unmatched. This CDR3 has 14 residues. Germline V gene sequence: CDR1 LNHNV, CDR2 YYDKDF (reference sequence). The CDR3 region is CATSIERTGVEQYF. The CDR3 region has the DNA TGTGCCACCAGCATCGAACGGACAGGGGTCGAGCAGTACTTC.

V gene TRBV4-1 combines with J gene TRBJ2-1, with 9 bases lining up with TRBD2. The ends lost 1 base at V and 2 bases at J; junction bases unmatched: 18. Germline V gene lookup returns CDR1 MGHRA and CDR2 YSYEKL. This CDR3 contains 21 residues. CDR3 nucleotide sequence: TGCGCCAGCAGCCAAGGAGCTCGCGGGGGGGCCAGGAGTCGACCCTACAATGAGCAGTTCTTC. Translated, it gives CASSQGARGGARSRPYNEQFF.

The sample holds one count of this clone. This sequence joins TRBV28 and TRBJ1-4; 8 bases are a match to TRBD1. V shed 3 bases and J 10 bases; nucleotides not matched to a gene: 7. CDR1 and CDR2 from the germline V gene are MDHEN and SYDVKM. The CDR3 has 14 amino acids. The CDR3 is CASSLDQDRGKLFF. Here the CDR3 DNA reads TGTGCCAGCAGTTTGGACCAAGACAGGGGAAAACTGTTTTTT.